This T cell receptor (beta chain) was sequenced in a study of immune cell composition in non-small cell lung cancer. The study's findings and limits: Dominant in vivo tumour-associated clones were not shown to share tumour-reactive sequences.

TCRdb's copy holds only in-frame clones and misses some; the assay was immunoSEQ multiplex PCR. The sample lists 2,500 to 3,000 clones, about four fifths occurring once. The germline V gene encodes CDR1 MNHNS and CDR2 SASEGT. Trimming cost V 2 bases and J 1 base, with 21 bases left between them. The CDR3 extends over 19 amino acids. Points on this clone: Its antigen remains unknown.

The TCR was taken from a human donor with non-small cell lung cancer. This sequence joins TRBV6-1 and TRBJ2-1; D uncertain. Sequenced input: lung tumor tissue. Written as DNA, the CDR3 is TGTGCCAGCAGTGAATTTCATTTTGAGACTCCCCGTTCCTACAATGAGCAGTTCTTC. Translated: CASSEFHFETPRSYNEQFF.